The next 26 T cell receptor beta chains were all read from a single sample in a study of shared clonotypes between healthy human individuals. Assay used: immunoSEQ multiplex PCR; TCRdb lists only in-frame clones, some missing. The repertoire consists of around 620,000 clones, with approximately 95% occurring once and the leading ten covering about 0.11%. Only CD45RO-negative cells positively selected for CCR7 counted as naive CD8 cells, so terminally differentiated effector memory CD45RA+ cells were excluded. Sequencing input: naive CD8+ T cells sorted from blood. The receptor source for this set is a woman aged 30 to 39 in good health.

The V call is TRBV11-2, the J call TRBJ2-1, with D perhaps matching TRBD2 (5 bases). This CDR3 has 17 amino acids. V was pared by 5 bases and J by 0 bases, with 17 bases between. Germline V lookup: CDR1 SGHAT, CDR2 FQNNGV. The CDR3 spells CASSMPPSGSSYNEQFF. The DNA for the CDR3 is TGTGCCAGCAGCATGCCCCCCAGCGGAAGCTCCTACAATGAGCAGTTCTTC.

V usage is TRBV6-5 and J usage is TRBJ2-6, with 10 bases lining up with TRBD1. Germline-derived CDR1 and CDR2 are MNHEY and SVGAGI. The CDR3 is made up of 15 amino acids. The ends lost 11 bases at V and 2 bases at J; junction bases unmatched: 6. CDR3 amino acids: CASRQGAAGANVLTF. The CDR3 bases are TGTGCCTCCAGACAGGGGGCTGCTGGGGCCAACGTCCTGACTTTC.

The chain employs TRBV11-2 and TRBJ1-4; 9 bases are shared with TRBD1. V lost 5 bases, J lost 7 bases, and 11 bases stayed unmatched. The CDR3 sequence is 16 residues long. Per the germline V gene, CDR1 is SGHAT and CDR2 is FQNNGV. In nucleotides, the CDR3 is TGTGCCAGCAGCCCGTCAGGGACAGGGAGGGGTGAAAAACTGTTTTTT. Translating it yields CASSPSGTGRGEKLFF.

This clone was found once. The rearrangement links TRBV9 to TRBJ2-2; TRBD2 might be the D (5 bases). The ends were cut back, 1 base at V and 6 bases at J, with 7 bases in the middle. Germline CDR1 SGDLS, CDR2 YYNGEE. This CDR3 comprises 13 residues. CDR3 region: CASSVYGAGELFF. The CDR3 DNA reads as TGTGCCAGCAGCGTATACGGGGCCGGGGAGCTGTTTTTT.

The gene calls are TRBV6-1 and TRBJ2-1; D is ambiguous. Germline V gene sequence: CDR1 MNHNS, CDR2 SASEGT. The CDR3 consists of 12 residues. The germline V and J ends were trimmed by 2 bases and 10 bases, with 9 bases remaining between them. The CDR3 DNA sequence: TGTGCCAGCAGTGAAATAGCCAACGAGCAGTTCTTC. Its translation is CASSEIANEQFF.

The chain links TRBV27 to TRBJ2-7; 7 positions agree with TRBD1. Germline assignment: CDR1 MNHEY and CDR2 SMNVEV (reference sequence). CDR3 length equals 16 residues. V gave up 6 bases and J gave up 6 bases; unmatched junction bases: 17. For the CDR3, the DNA is TGTGCCAGCAGCCCAGGACAGGTGGCGGCCGCTGGCGAGCAGTACTTC. Translation: CASSPGQVAAAGEQYF.

The rearrangement joins TRBV2 to TRBJ2-7; TRBD1 matches 7 bases. With V trimmed by 7 bases and J by 0 bases, 9 bases remained unmatched. The CDR3 covers 15 residues. Germline loops: CDR1 SNHLY, CDR2 FYNNEI. The CDR3 reads CASTLGPGGSYEQYF. The CDR3 nucleotides are TGTGCCAGCACCCTAGGGCCAGGGGGCTCCTACGAGCAGTACTTC.

The chain has TRBV5-4 and TRBJ2-5; 8 nucleotides align to TRBD2. The V and J ends lost 4 bases and 1 base, in that order; junction bases with no gene match: 3. Germline-derived CDR1 and CDR2 are SGHNT and YYREEE (reference sequence). This CDR3 is 14 amino acids long. The CDR3 here is CASSPGGVQETQYF. CDR3 nucleotides: TGTGCCAGCAGCCCCGGGGGGGTCCAAGAGACCCAGTACTTC. Full variable domain (remainder filled in from reference TRBV5-4 and TRBJ2-5): ETGVTQSPTHLIKTRGQQVTLRCSSQSGHNTVSWYQQALGQGPQFIFQYYREEENGRGNFPPRFSGLQFPNYSSELNVNALELDDSALYLCASSPGGVQETQYFGPGTRLLVL.

The rearrangement uses TRBV27 and TRBJ2-5, with a possible D match to TRBD2 (5 bases). The length of the CDR3 is 12 residues. Per the germline V gene, CDR1 is MNHEY and CDR2 is SMNVEV (reference sequence). Trimming removed 10 bases at V and 4 bases at J, with 13 bases between. This CDR3 reads CATSGSSETQYF. The CDR3 bases are TGTGCCACCTCGGGGTCGTCAGAGACCCAGTACTTC.

V is TRBV2 and J is TRBJ2-7; D is uncertain. Germline CDR1 SNHLY, CDR2 FYNNEI. The CDR3 has 12 residues. V was pared by 4 bases and J by 6 bases, with 10 bases between. In DNA, the CDR3 is TGTGCCAGCAGTGGCCAGTCAAGCGAGCAGTACTTC. It encodes CASSGQSSEQYF.

The chain combines TRBV11-2 with TRBJ2-5; D is perhaps TRBD1 (6 bases). The tail of the sequence fits TRBJ2-7 better, so the J call may be wrong. CDR3 length: 15 residues. Germline V CDR1 and CDR2: SGHAT, FQNNGV. The CDR3 DNA reads TGTGCCAGCAGCTTTGAGTGGGACAACTCCTACGAGCAGTACTTC. It is translated as CASSFEWDNSYEQYF.

The chain employs TRBV29-1 and TRBJ1-5, with a weak D call TRBD1 (5 bases). Trimming took off 7 bases at V and 4 bases at J, with 20 bases between the two ends. Looked up from germline, CDR1 is SQVTM and CDR2 is ANQGSEA. The CDR3 consists of 15 residues. The CDR3 region has the DNA TGCAGCGCAATGTTGGCAGGGTTTGGGAATCAGCCCCAGCATTTT. The encoded protein is CSAMLAGFGNQPQHF.

V is TRBV18 and J is TRBJ2-7; D perhaps matches TRBD1 (6 bases). Trimming cost V 3 bases and J 2 bases, with 14 bases left between them. The CDR3 has 15 residues. CDR1 KGHSH and CDR2 LQKENI come from the germline V gene. For the CDR3, the DNA is TGTGCCAGCTCACCCCGGGACACGAGAGCCTACGAGCAGTACTTC. Residues: CASSPRDTRAYEQYF.

V usage is TRBV13 and J usage is TRBJ2-1; TRBD2 matches 10 bases. CDR1 and CDR2 (germline): PRHDT, FYEKMQ (reference sequence). Germline trimming cut 4 bases from V and 10 bases from J; bases unmatched to any gene: 16. The CDR3 is 17 amino acids. CDR3 in DNA: TGTGCCAGCAGCTACCCCCCAGCGGGAGGGCCCTTTGGCGAGCAGTTCTTC. Its translation: CASSYPPAGGPFGEQFF.

The chain links TRBV29-1 to TRBJ1-1; D is unresolved. Trimming took off 7 bases at V and 7 bases at J, with 13 bases between the two ends. This CDR3 contains 11 residues. The germline CDR1 and CDR2 sequences are SQVTM and ANQGSEA. CDR3 nucleotide sequence: TGCAGCGCCCGCGGCGGGGTTGAAGCTTTCTTT. It encodes CSARGGVEAFF.

This rearrangement joins TRBV14 to TRBJ1-2; no firm D call. Trimming took off 0 bases at V and 4 bases at J, with 6 bases between the two ends. The CDR3 consists of 13 residues. The germline V gene encodes CDR1 SGHDN and CDR2 FVKESK. The CDR3 sequence is CASSQDGTYGYTF. The CDR3 DNA reads TGTGCCAGCAGCCAAGACGGAACCTATGGCTACACCTTC.

V is TRBV27 and J is TRBJ2-1; TRBD2 agrees at 7 bases. V was clipped by 3 bases and J by 4 bases; unmatched bases: 6. CDR1 MNHEY and CDR2 SMNVEV come from the germline V gene (reference sequence). The CDR3 has 15 amino acids. CDR3 coding DNA: TGTGCCAGCAGTTTGGGGGGGTTAACTTACAATGAGCAGTTCTTC. This encodes CASSLGGLTYNEQFF.

The J gene is TRBJ1-4, the V gene TRBV28, with a weak D call TRBD1 (6 bases). This CDR3 contains 14 residues. V gave up 3 bases and J gave up 5 bases, with 10 bases separating them. Germline CDR1 is MDHEN and CDR2 is SYDVKM. Written as DNA, the CDR3 is TGTGCCAGCAGTTTTGAGGGGGAAAATGAAAAACTGTTTTTT. This gives the protein CASSFEGENEKLFF.

The chain joins TRBV9 to TRBJ2-1, with 13 nucleotides matching TRBD2. CDR3 length: 16 amino acids. With 0 bases clipped from V and 8 bases from J, the junction kept 5 bases outside the gene matches. Germline V CDR1 and CDR2: SGDLS, YYNGEE. The CDR3 DNA sequence: TGTGCCAGCAGCGTAGGGGGACTAGCGGGACAGGATGAGCAGTTCTTC. Its protein product is CASSVGGLAGQDEQFF.

About this clone: This sample includes further DNA sequences coding for the same CDR3. V is TRBV11-2 and J is TRBJ1-2; a possible D gene is TRBD1 (6 bases). The V gene lost 1 base and the J gene lost 4 bases, with 7 bases spanning the gap. This CDR3 contains 13 residues. Germline V CDR1 and CDR2: SGHAT, FQNNGV. CDR3 in amino acids: CASSLVGGYGYTF. In nucleotides, the CDR3 is TGTGCCAGCAGCTTAGTAGGGGGCTATGGCTACACCTTC.

Concerning this clone itself: The same CDR3 also results from other DNA sequences found in this sample. The chain carries TRBV27 and TRBJ2-7; D unresolved. V shed 2 bases and J shed 0 bases, with 5 bases lying between them. The germline V gene encodes CDR1 MNHEY and CDR2 SMNVEV (reference sequence). The CDR3 has 13 amino acids. In DNA form, the CDR3 reads TGTGCCAGCAGTTTAGATTACTCCTACGAGCAGTACTTC. Translation: CASSLDYSYEQYF.

CDR3 loop: CAKTRLRGYTF. As DNA, the CDR3 is TGTGCCAAGACGCGATTGAGAGGCTACACCTTC. The chain links TRBV27 to TRBJ1-2; D is unclear. V gave up 10 bases and J gave up 8 bases, with 14 bases separating them. Germline-derived CDR1 and CDR2 are MNHEY and SMNVEV (reference sequence). The CDR3 covers 11 residues.

The chain recombines TRBV7-9 with TRBJ2-7; 9 positions match TRBD1. V lost 5 bases, J lost 0 bases, and 14 bases stayed unmatched. Germline V gene data show CDR1 as SEHNR and CDR2 as FQNEAQ (reference sequence). The CDR3 loop spans 18 amino acids. The CDR3 nucleotides are TGTGCCAGCAGCCAACTACCGACCCGGGACAGGGACTCCTACGAGCAGTACTTC. It yields the protein CASSQLPTRDRDSYEQYF.

The chain has TRBV7-9 and TRBJ2-7, with TRBD2 identical over 11 bases. Germline CDR1 is SEHNR and CDR2 is FQNEAQ (reference sequence). Trimming took 5 bases from V and 4 from J; bases not matched to a gene: 7. The CDR3 is made up of 15 amino acids. CDR3 residues: CASSNVGTSGYEQYF. The CDR3 DNA reads as TGTGCCAGCAGCAACGTCGGGACTAGCGGTTACGAGCAGTACTTC.

Worth noting for this clone: This sample also contains other DNA sequences that code for the same CDR3. This rearrangement joins TRBV20-1 to TRBJ2-5, with D hard to call. Near its end, the DNA agrees better with TRBJ2-7, so the J call may be wrong. The germline V gene has CDR1 DFQATT and CDR2 SNEGSKA (reference sequence). CDR3 size: 11 residues. The CDR3: CSARLGYEQYF. CDR3 DNA sequence: TGCAGTGCTAGATTGGGTTACGAGCAGTACTTC.

This chain uses TRBV5-1 with TRBJ2-3; no clear D gene. The CDR3 length is 15 residues. Germline V gene data show CDR1 as SGHRS and CDR2 as YFSETQ. Trimming stripped 0 bases from V and 6 bases from J, with 14 bases between. In nucleotides, the CDR3 is TGCGCCAGCAGCTTGGAACCAAATCGAGCGGATACGCAGTATTTT. It is translated as CASSLEPNRADTQYF.